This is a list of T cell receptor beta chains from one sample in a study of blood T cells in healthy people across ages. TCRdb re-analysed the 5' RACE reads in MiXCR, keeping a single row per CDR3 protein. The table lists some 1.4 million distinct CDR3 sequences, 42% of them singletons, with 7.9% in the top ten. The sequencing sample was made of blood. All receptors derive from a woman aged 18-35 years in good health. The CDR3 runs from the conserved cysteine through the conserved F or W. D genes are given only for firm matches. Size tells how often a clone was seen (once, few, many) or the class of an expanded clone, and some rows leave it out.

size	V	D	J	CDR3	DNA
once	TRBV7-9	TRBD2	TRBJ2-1	CASSVGLAEASYNEQFF	TGTGCCAGCAGCGTCGGTCTAGCGGAGGCCTCCTACAATGAGCAGTTCTTC
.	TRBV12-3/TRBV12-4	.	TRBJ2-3	CASSSWRFSTDTQYF	TGTGCCAGCAGTTCTTGGCGGTTTAGCACAGATACGCAGTATTTT
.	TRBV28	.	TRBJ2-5	CASIGQARAQYF	TGTGCCAGCATAGGCCAGGCCCGAGCCCAGTACTTC
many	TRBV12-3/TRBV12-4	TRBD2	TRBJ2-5	CASSLRLAGGQETQYF	TGTGCCAGCAGTTTGAGGCTAGCGGGGGGGCAAGAGACCCAGTACTTC
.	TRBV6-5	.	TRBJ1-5	CASSYSRSNQPQHF	TGTGCCAGCAGTTACTCGAGAAGCAATCAGCCCCAGCATTTT
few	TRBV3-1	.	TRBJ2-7	CASSQDTSFEQYF	TGTGCCAGCAGCCAAGATACATCGTTCGAGCAGTACTTC
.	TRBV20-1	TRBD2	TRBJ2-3	CSATRLAGGRSDTQYF	TGCAGTGCTACGCGACTAGCGGGAGGGAGGTCAGATACGCAGTATTTT
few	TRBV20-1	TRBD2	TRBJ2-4	CSARPTSGRIGNIQYF	TGCAGTGCTAGACCTACTAGCGGGAGGATTGGAAACATTCAGTACTTC
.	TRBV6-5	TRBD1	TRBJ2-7	CASSYVWDRGSISYEQYF	TGTGCCAGCAGTTATGTCTGGGACAGGGGTTCAATCTCCTACGAGCAGTACTTC
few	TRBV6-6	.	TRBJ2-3	CACRRGTNTDTQYF	TGTGCCTGCCGCAGGGGCACCAACACAGATACGCAGTATTTT
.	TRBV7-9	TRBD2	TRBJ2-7	CASSPQGAGEYEQYF	TGTGCCAGCAGCCCCCAAGGAGCGGGAGAGTACGAGCAGTACTTC
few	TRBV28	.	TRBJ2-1	CASRGSVVRNEQFF	TGTGCCAGCAGGGGCTCGGTAGTTAGGAATGAGCAGTTCTTC
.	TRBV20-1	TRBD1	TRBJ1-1	CSARDPELGQGTEAFF	TGCAGTGCTAGAGACCCCGAGTTGGGACAGGGGACTGAAGCTTTCTTT
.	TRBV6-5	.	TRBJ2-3	CASSYSNQVLDTQYF	TGTGCCAGCAGTTACTCGAACCAGGTTCTAGATACGCAGTATTTT
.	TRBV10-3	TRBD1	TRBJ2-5	CAISGGQGGQETQYF	TGTGCCATCAGTGGGGGACAGGGGGGGCAAGAGACCCAGTACTTC
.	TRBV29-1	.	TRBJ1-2	CSAGGSERQGYIF	TGCAGCGCCGGCGGGAGTGAACGTCAGGGCTACATCTTC
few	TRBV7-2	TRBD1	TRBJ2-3	CASTPVGTGGADTQYF	TGTGCCAGCACCCCCGTGGGGACAGGGGGCGCAGATACGCAGTATTTT
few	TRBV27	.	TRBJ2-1	CASSPLGAENEQFF	TGTGCCAGCAGTCCCCTCGGGGCCGAAAATGAGCAGTTCTTC
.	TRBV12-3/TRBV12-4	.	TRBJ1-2	CASSPPGLGVYGYTF	TGTGCCAGTAGTCCCCCCGGGCTGGGCGTTTATGGCTACACCTTC
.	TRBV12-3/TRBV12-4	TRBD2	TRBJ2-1	CASSLRGGPNQFF	TGTGCCAGCAGTTTAAGGGGAGGGCCAAATCAGTTCTTC
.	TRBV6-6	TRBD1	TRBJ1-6	CASTDRGLNSPLHF	TGTGCCAGCACCGACAGGGGCCTTAATTCACCCCTCCACTTT
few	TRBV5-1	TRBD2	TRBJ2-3	CASSLWGGPPDTQYF	TGCGCCAGCAGCTTGTGGGGGGGTCCACCAGATACGCAGTATTTT
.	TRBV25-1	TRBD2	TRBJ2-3	CASSGGTSGRSGAQYF	TGTGCCAGCAGTGGGGGGACTAGCGGCAGGTCGGGTGCGCAGTATTTT
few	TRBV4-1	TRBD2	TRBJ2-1	CASSQARLAGPGGGEQFF	TGCGCCAGCAGCCAAGCTAGACTAGCGGGTCCCGGGGGAGGTGAGCAGTTCTTC
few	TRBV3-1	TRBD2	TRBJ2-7	CASSQEETSGSGRPYEQYF	TGTGCCAGCAGCCAAGAGGAGACTAGCGGGAGTGGTAGACCCTACGAGCAGTACTTC
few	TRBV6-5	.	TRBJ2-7	CASSRRQRSYEQYF	TGTGCCAGTTCCCGGCGGCAGCGCTCCTACGAGCAGTACTTC
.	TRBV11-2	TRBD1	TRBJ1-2	CASSLVSQGGNYGYTF	TGTGCCAGCAGCTTAGTGTCACAGGGGGGGAACTATGGCTACACCTTC
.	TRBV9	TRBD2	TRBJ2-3	CASSVGQRAGGPRSTDTQYF	TGTGCCAGCAGCGTAGGCCAGAGAGCGGGGGGACCTAGAAGCACAGATACGCAGTATTTT
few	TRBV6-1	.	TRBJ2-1	CASLRDGVVQFF	TGTGCCAGCCTGCGGGATGGGGTCGTGCAGTTCTTC
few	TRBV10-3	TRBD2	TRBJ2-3	CAAAGGSRTDTQYF	TGTGCTGCCGCGGGAGGCTCCCGCACAGATACGCAGTATTTT
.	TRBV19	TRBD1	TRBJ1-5	CASRSSGTGGNQPQHF	TGTGCCAGTAGGAGCTCCGGGACAGGGGGCAATCAGCCCCAGCATTTT
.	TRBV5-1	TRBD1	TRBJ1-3	CASSLDRGSGNTIYF	TGCGCCAGCAGCTTGGACAGGGGCTCTGGAAACACCATATATTTT
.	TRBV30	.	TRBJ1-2	CAWSGGGDGYTF	TGTGCCTGGAGTGGAGGTGGGGATGGCTACACCTTC
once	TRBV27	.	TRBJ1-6	CASSIQANSYNSPLHF	TGTGCCAGCAGTATACAGGCGAACTCCTATAATTCACCCCTCCACTTT
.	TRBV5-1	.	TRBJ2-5	CASSSSDETQYF	TGCGCCAGCAGCTCCTCGGACGAGACCCAGTACTTC
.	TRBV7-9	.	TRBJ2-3	CASSYLPGEGEWTDTQYF	TGTGCCAGCAGCTACCTCCCAGGGGAGGGGGAGTGGACAGATACGCAGTATTTT
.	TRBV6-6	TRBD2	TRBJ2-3	CAGGLAGARRGTQYF	TGTGCCGGCGGTTTAGCGGGAGCCCGCAGGGGTACGCAGTATTTT
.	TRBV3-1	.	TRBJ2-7	CASSQDQRVYEQYF	TGTGCCAGCAGCCAGGACCAGCGGGTTTACGAGCAGTACTTC
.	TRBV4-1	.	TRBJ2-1	CASSPRASSYNEQFF	TGCGCCAGCAGTCCCAGGGCGAGCTCCTACAATGAGCAGTTCTTC
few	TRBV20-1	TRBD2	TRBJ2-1	CSAGTSGTSYNEQFF	TGCAGTGCGGGGACTAGCGGGACCTCCTACAATGAGCAGTTCTTC
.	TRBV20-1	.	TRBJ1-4	CSARQGQGKLFF	TGCAGTGCCCGGCAGGGCCAAGGGAAACTGTTTTTT